The present entry profiles one TCR gamma chain with its context. This clone turned up a few times. The antigen it recognizes is unknown. Since a far larger clone is one base different, this is likely a read error. Within the sample, other DNA sequences also encode this same CDR3. This record belongs to a study of gamma-delta T cells after stem cell transplantation (dated by TCRdb to the mid-2010s). The CDR3 measures 16 amino acids from cysteine to phenylalanine. The only DNA kept is the CDR3, 48 bases in frame from the first base. V has 1 base trimmed and J has 7 bases trimmed; junction bases matching no gene number 4. CDR1 and CDR2 are read off the germline V gene (reference sequence) as GITISATS and ISYDGTV. Libraries were prepared through RT-PCR. The data were produced on an Illumina MiSeq. TCRdb called clones afresh from the public reads with CATT; identical DNA rows were later merged. In this sample the table shows about 420 gamma-chain clones, around 4% of which occur a single time. The top ten clonotypes cover around 70% of the sample.

The rearrangement joined TRGV9 to TRGJP. The material sequenced was gamma-delta T cells. The sequence was obtained from a human donor. It is not recorded whose cells these are; they may come from a transplant donor. In nucleotides, the sequence is TGTGCCTTGTGGGAGGTAGAGGAGTTGGGCAAAAAAATCAAGGTATTT. It is translated as CALWEVEELGKKIKVF.